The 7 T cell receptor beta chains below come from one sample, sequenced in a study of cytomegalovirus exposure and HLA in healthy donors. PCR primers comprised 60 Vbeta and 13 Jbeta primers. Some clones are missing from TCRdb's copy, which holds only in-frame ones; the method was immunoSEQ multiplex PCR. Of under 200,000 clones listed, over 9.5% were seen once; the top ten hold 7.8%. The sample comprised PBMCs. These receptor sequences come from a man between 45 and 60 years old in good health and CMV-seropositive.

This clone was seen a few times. CDR3 coding DNA: TGTGCCAGCAGCTTAGATGCGGGATTGGAGCAGTACGTC. Amino acids: CASSLDAGLEQYV. This rearrangement joins TRBV7-2 to TRBJ2-7; TRBD2 might be the D (6 bases). This CDR3 spans 13 amino acids. Trimming took 1 base from V and 7 from J, leaving 11 bases between them. The germline V gene has CDR1 SGHTA and CDR2 FQGNSA.

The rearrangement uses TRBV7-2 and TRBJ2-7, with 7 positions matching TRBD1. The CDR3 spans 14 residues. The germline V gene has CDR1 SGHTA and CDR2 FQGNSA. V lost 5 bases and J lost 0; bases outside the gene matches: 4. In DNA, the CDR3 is TGTGCCAGCAGCCGGACAGGTGACTCCTACGAGCAGTACTTC. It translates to CASSRTGDSYEQYF.

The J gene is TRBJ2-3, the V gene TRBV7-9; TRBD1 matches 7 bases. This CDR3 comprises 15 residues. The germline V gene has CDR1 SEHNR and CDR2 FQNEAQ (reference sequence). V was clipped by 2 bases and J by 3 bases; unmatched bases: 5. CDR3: CASSLSTGQTDTQYF. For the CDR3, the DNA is TGTGCCAGCAGCTTATCCACGGGACAGACAGATACGCAGTATTTT. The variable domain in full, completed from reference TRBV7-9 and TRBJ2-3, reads DTGVSQNPRHKITKRGQNVTFRCDPISEHNRLYWYRQTLGQGPEFLTYFQNEAQLEKSRLLSDRFSAERPKGSFSTLEIQRTEQGDSAMYLCASSLSTGQTDTQYFGPGTRLTVL.

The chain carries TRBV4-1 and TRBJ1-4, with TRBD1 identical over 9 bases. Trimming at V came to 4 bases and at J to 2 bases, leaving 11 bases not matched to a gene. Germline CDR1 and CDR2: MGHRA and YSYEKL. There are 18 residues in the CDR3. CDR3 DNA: TGCGCCAGCAGCCGCGCGACCCGGGACAGGGCTACTAATGAAAAACTGTTTTTT. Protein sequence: CASSRATRDRATNEKLFF.

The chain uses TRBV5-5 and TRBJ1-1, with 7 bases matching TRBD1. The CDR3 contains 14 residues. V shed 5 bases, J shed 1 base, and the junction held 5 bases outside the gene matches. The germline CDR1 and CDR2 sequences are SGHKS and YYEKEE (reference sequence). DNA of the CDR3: TGTGCCAGCAGTGGTCGACAGGGGAACACTGAAGCTTTCTTT. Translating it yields CASSGRQGNTEAFF. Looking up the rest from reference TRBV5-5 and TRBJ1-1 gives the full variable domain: DAGVTQSPTHLIKTRGQQVTLRCSPISGHKSVSWYQQVLGQGPQFIFQYYEKEERGRGNFPDRFSARQFPNYSSELNVNALLLGDSALYLCASSGRQGNTEAFFGQGTRLTVV.

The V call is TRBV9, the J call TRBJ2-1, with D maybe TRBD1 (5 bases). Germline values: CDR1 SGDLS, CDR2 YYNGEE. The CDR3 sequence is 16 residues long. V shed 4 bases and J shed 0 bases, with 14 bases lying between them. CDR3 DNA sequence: TGTGCCAGCAGCCCGAGGACACTCAGCTCCTACAATGAGCAGTTCTTC. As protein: CASSPRTLSSYNEQFF.

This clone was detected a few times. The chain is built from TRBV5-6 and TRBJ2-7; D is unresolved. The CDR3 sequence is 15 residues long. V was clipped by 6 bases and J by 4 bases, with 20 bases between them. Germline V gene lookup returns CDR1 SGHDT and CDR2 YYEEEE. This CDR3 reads CASTLNPNSFYEQYF. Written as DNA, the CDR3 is TGTGCCAGCACCCTCAATCCAAACTCCTTTTACGAGCAGTACTTC.